Listed here is a single T cell receptor (beta chain). Produced via immunoSEQ multiplex PCR; TCRdb's table is partial and in-frame only. The sample lists a few hundred thousand clones, about nine tenths occurring once. The data were obtained in a study of blood T cell repertoires in COVID-19. The germline V and J ends were trimmed by 3 bases and 10 bases, with 10 bases remaining between them. The CDR3 contains 11 residues. The germline CDR1 and CDR2 sequences are MNHNS and SASEGT. This clonotype was obtained from a woman aged 50 to 60 who had recovered from COVID-19. Sequencing used PBMCs or T cells enriched from blood (not recorded which). The chain combines TRBV6-1 with TRBJ2-7; D unresolved. This chain's CDR3 is CASSDPARQYF. The CDR3 bases are TGTGCCAGCAGTGACCCAGCGCGCCAGTACTTC.